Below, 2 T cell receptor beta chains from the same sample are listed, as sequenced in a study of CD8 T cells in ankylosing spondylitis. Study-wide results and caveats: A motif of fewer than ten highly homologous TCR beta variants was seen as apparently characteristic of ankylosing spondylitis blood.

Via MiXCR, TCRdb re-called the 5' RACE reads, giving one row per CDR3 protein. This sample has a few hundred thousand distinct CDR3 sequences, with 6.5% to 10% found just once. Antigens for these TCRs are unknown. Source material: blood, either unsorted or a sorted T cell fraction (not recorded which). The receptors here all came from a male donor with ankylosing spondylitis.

In DNA form, the CDR3 reads TGCAGCGTTCCTCAACAAAGTGGGGCCGACGAGCAGTACTTC. Encoded protein: CSVPQQSGADEQYF. The genes are TRBV29-1 and TRBJ2-7; D is possibly TRBD1 (5 bases). V dropped 5 bases and J dropped 5 bases, with 19 bases sitting between them. This CDR3 contains 14 residues. Germline lookup yields CDR1 SQVTM and CDR2 ANQGSEA.

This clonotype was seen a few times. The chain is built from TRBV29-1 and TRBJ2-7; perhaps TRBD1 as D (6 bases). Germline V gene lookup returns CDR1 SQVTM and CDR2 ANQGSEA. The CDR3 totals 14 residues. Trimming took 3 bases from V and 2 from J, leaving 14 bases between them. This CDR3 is CSVDGGRAPYEQYF. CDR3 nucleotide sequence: TGCAGCGTTGATGGGGGCAGGGCCCCCTACGAGCAGTACTTC.